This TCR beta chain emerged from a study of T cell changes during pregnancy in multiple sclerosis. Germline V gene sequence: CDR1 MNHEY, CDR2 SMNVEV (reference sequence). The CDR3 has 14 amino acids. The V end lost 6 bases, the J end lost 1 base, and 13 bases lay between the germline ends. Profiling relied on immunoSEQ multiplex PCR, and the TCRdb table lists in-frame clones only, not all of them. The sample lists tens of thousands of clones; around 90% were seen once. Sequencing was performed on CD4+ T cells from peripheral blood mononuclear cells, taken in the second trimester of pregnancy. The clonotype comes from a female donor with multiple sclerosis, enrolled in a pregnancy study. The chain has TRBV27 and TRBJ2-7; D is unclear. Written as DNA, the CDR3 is TGTGCCAGCAGCCCGGAAGACTGGTCCTACGAGCAGTACTTC. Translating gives CASSPEDWSYEQYF.